Listed here are 15 T cell receptor beta chains from one sample, sequenced in a study of shared clonotypes between healthy human individuals (dated by TCRdb to 2018 to 2020). Library preparation employed the immunoSEQ multiplex PCR assay. In TCRdb, the immuneACCESS table is reduced to in-frame sequences with V and J assigned. These tables do not hold every clone; where another copy was compared, an unresolved V gene accounts for under half, and the others remain unexplained. The sample table holds about a million clones, of which 75% were seen once. Around 1.5% of the sample is taken by the ten largest. The material sequenced was memory CD4+ T cells sorted from blood. The cell subset or site label for this specimen denotes: CD45RA-negative fraction. These receptors were obtained from a man between 18 and 29 years old in good health.

This rearrangement joins TRBV7-8 to TRBJ2-5, with TRBD1 matching over 7 bases. The V segment lost 6 bases and the J segment 3 bases; nucleotides outside the gene matches: 13. The CDR3 covers 16 residues. Germline CDR1 is SGHVS and CDR2 is FQNEAQ. CDR3 nucleotide sequence: TGTGCCAGCAGGGTATATTCCGGGACAGTAAAAGAGACCCAGTACTTC. Amino acid sequence: CASRVYSGTVKETQYF.

V gene TRBV7-8 combines with J gene TRBJ1-2, with D uncertain. Germline V gene lookup returns CDR1 SGHVS and CDR2 FQNEAQ. V gave up 5 bases and J gave up 2 bases, with 9 bases separating them. The CDR3 has 13 amino acids. The CDR3 coding sequence is TGTGCCAGCAGCCGGACTGAGAACTATGGCTACACCTTC. Its protein is CASSRTENYGYTF.

The chain uses TRBV5-1 and TRBJ1-1; 9 positions agree with TRBD1. This CDR3 comprises 14 residues. Losses at the gene ends were 3 bases for V and 4 bases for J; bases not matched to a gene: 4. Germline CDR1 SGHRS, CDR2 YFSETQ. The CDR3 sequence: CASSWDREFTEAFF. The CDR3 nucleotides are TGCGCCAGCAGCTGGGACAGGGAGTTCACTGAAGCTTTCTTT.

The chain is built from TRBV25-1 and TRBJ1-2; perhaps TRBD1 as D (5 bases). CDR3 length: 13 residues. The germline CDR1 and CDR2 sequences are MGHDK and SYGVNS. V gave up 2 bases and J gave up 4 bases, with 8 bases separating them. This CDR3 is CASSEGDLYGYTF. CDR3 coding DNA: TGTGCCAGCAGTGAAGGGGACCTCTATGGCTACACCTTC.

This clone occurred a few times. The chain couples TRBV6-6 to TRBJ2-7, with 8 bases identical to TRBD1. CDR1 MNHNY and CDR2 SVGAGI come from the germline V gene (reference sequence). V lost 5 bases to trimming and J lost 4 bases; unmatched junction nucleotides: 7. The CDR3 spans 14 residues. CDR3: CASSGRQGPYEQYF. The CDR3 DNA follows: TGTGCCAGCAGTGGTCGACAGGGGCCATACGAGCAGTACTTC.

This clone appeared a few times. Other DNA sequences in this sample translate to the same CDR3. J is TRBJ1-2 and V is TRBV2; D is unclear. CDR1 and CDR2 (germline): SNHLY, FYNNEI. Trimming removed 3 bases at V and 4 bases at J, with 6 bases between. The CDR3 has 12 amino acids. CDR3 region: CASSDSGYGYTF. CDR3 coding DNA: TGTGCCAGCAGTGATTCTGGCTATGGCTACACCTTC.

This clone was observed a single time. The rearrangement links TRBV29-1 to TRBJ2-7; a weak D match, TRBD2 (5 bases). V was trimmed by 6 bases and J by 4 bases, leaving 13 bases between them. The CDR3 covers 12 residues. Germline V gene lookup returns CDR1 SQVTM and CDR2 ANQGSEA. The CDR3 DNA is TGCAGCGTCCTCTTGGGGAGTTACGAGCAGTACTTC. It specifies CSVLLGSYEQYF.

This chain joins TRBV18 and TRBJ1-6; TRBD1 matches 9 bases. This CDR3 is 15 amino acids long. Trimming cost V 3 bases and J 7 bases; bases outside gene matches: 4. Germline V gene sequence: CDR1 KGHSH, CDR2 LQKENI. The CDR3 DNA reads as TGTGCCAGCTCACCTTCGGGACAGGGAAATTCACCCCTCCACTTT. It codes for CASSPSGQGNSPLHF.

This clone was seen only a few times. The chain carries TRBV5-1 and TRBJ2-7; 13 nucleotides align to TRBD2. Germline-derived CDR1 and CDR2 are SGHRS and YFSETQ. The CDR3 covers 20 residues. V shed 0 bases, J shed 5 bases, and the junction held 17 bases outside the gene matches. The CDR3 sequence is CASSLGVTGTSGTGRDEQYF. CDR3 coding DNA: TGCGCCAGCAGCTTGGGAGTTACCGGGACTAGCGGGACTGGTCGGGACGAGCAGTACTTC.

The chain has TRBV7-6 and TRBJ2-1; perhaps TRBD1 as D (6 bases). The germline V gene has CDR1 SGHVS and CDR2 FNYEAQ. The CDR3 has 14 amino acids. V lost 5 bases to trimming and J lost 4 bases, with 12 bases between them. DNA for the CDR3: TGTGCCAGCAGCCAAGGACAGAGTTACAATGAGCAGTTCTTC. It yields the protein CASSQGQSYNEQFF.

DNA of the CDR3: TGTGCCAGCAGCTCGCCGGGAGGTCAAGAGACCCAGTACTTC. Protein: CASSSPGGQETQYF. The chain has TRBV11-3 and TRBJ2-5; 7 bases map to TRBD2. This CDR3 has 14 residues. CDR1 and CDR2 from the germline V gene are SGHNT and YENEEA. The ends lost 4 bases at V and 2 bases at J; junction bases unmatched: 4.

This chain uses TRBV30 with TRBJ1-4; D remains ambiguous. Germline CDR1 and CDR2: GTSNPN and SVGIG (reference sequence). V lost 4 bases to trimming and J lost 4 bases, with 7 bases between them. CDR3 size: 12 residues. The CDR3 is CAWTVLNEKLFF. CDR3 coding DNA: TGTGCCTGGACAGTTCTTAATGAAAAACTGTTTTTT.

This clone has only a few counts. This chain connects TRBV5-8 to TRBJ1-1; D is unresolved. V was shortened by 7 bases and J by 5 bases, with 12 bases between the two germline ends. This CDR3 is 12 amino acids long. Germline-derived CDR1 and CDR2 are SGHTS and YDEGEE. CDR3: CASHQWRTEAFF. The CDR3, as DNA: TGTGCCAGCCACCAGTGGAGAACTGAAGCTTTCTTT.

This clone was seen a single time. At one boundary the junction diverges from the germline segment, which might be a read error. The chain recombines TRBV7-7 with TRBJ2-5; no firm D call. The V gene's germline CDR1 is SSHAT and CDR2 FNYEAQ (reference sequence). The CDR3 contains 15 residues. CDR3 in DNA: TGTGCTAGCAGCTTAAACCCACGGGACCAAGAGACCCAGTACTTC. It encodes CASSLNPRDQETQYF.

As for this clone: At the DNA level, this CDR3 is encoded by other sequences in the same sample as well. This chain links TRBV30 with TRBJ2-2; 7 nucleotides line up with TRBD1. The J segment lost 6 bases and the V segment lost 2 bases, leaving 3 bases of the junction unmatched. This CDR3 has 13 amino acids. Germline V gene data show CDR1 as GTSNPN and CDR2 as SVGIG (reference sequence). The CDR3, as DNA: TGTGCCTGGAGTTCAACAGGGGCCGGGGAGCTGTTTTTT. It is translated as CAWSSTGAGELFF.